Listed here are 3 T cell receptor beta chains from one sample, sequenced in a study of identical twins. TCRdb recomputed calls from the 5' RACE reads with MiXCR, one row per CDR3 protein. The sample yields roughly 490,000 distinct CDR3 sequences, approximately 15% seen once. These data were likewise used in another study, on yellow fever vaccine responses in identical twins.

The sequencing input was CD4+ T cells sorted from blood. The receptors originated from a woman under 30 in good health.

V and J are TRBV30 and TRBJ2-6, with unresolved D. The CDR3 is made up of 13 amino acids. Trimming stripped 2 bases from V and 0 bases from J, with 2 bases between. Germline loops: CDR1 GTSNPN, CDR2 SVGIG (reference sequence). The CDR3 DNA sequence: TGTGCCTGGAGTTACTCTGGGGCCAACGTCCTGACTTTC. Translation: CAWSYSGANVLTF.

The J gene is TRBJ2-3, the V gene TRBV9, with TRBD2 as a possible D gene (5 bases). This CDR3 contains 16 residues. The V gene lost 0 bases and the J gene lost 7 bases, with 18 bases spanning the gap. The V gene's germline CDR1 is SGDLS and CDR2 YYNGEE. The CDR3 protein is CASSVAPDSAGYTQYF. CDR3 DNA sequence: TGTGCCAGCAGCGTAGCCCCGGACTCCGCAGGATATACGCAGTATTTT.

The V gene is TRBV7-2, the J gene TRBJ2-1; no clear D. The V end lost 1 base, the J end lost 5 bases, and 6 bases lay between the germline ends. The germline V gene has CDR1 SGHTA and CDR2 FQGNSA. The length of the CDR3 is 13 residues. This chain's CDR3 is CASSLGPDNEQFF. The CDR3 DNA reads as TGTGCCAGCAGCTTAGGTCCGGACAATGAGCAGTTCTTC.